This passage covers 10 T cell receptor beta chains from one sample sequenced in a study of a mutant IDH1 vaccine in newly diagnosed glioma (dated by TCRdb to the early 2020s). To prepare the library, the immunoSEQ multiplex PCR assay was applied. As stored in TCRdb, this immuneACCESS dataset retains in-frame rearrangements with V and J assigned. A fraction of the clones does not appear; measured against another copy, unresolved V genes explain less than half of the discrepancy, and the remainder lacks a known reason. The sample has under 70,000 clones on record, about 87% of them singletons. The top ten clones comprise 10% to 15% of the sample. Sample time point, as interpreted from the label and publication: week 23, last vaccination. Each vaccine dose was 300 ug of a 20-mer mutant IDH1 peptide in Montanide, given subcutaneously with topical imiquimod. Which antigens these TCRs recognize remains unknown.

Sequenced here: PBMCs, sampled from a glioma patient whose treatment included an IDH1 peptide vaccine. These TCRs come from a man between 18 and 35 years old with glioma.

The genes are TRBV4-1 and TRBJ2-7; D is undetermined. Germline V gene lookup returns CDR1 MGHRA and CDR2 YSYEKL. This CDR3 region has 15 residues. The V end was cut by 2 bases, the J end by 5 bases, with 16 bases between. Written as DNA, the CDR3 is TGCGCCAGCAGCCAACGTACCGCCTTTAGGGACGAGCAGTACTTC. Encoded protein: CASSQRTAFRDEQYF.

The chain links TRBV6-5 to TRBJ2-7; 8 positions match TRBD1. The CDR3 totals 15 residues. The germline CDR1 and CDR2 sequences are MNHEY and SVGAGI. V gave up 2 bases and J gave up 7 bases; unmatched junction bases: 10. CDR3 in DNA: TGTGCCAGCAGTTACGCAGTCAGGGGGCCAGAAGAGCAGTACTTC. Its protein is CASSYAVRGPEEQYF.

This clone was picked up one time. The CDR3 here is CASSQALEGTQYF. In DNA form, the CDR3 reads TGCGCCAGCAGCCAAGCGCTAGAGGGGACCCAGTACTTC. The V call is TRBV4-3, the J call TRBJ2-5; TRBD2 might be the D (5 bases). CDR1 LGHNA and CDR2 YSLEER come from the germline V gene. The V end lost 1 base, the J end lost 7 bases, and 10 bases lay between the germline ends. The CDR3 spans 13 residues.

The chain uses TRBV5-1 and TRBJ2-1, with D perhaps TRBD2 (5 bases). CDR3 size: 16 residues. In germline, CDR1 is SGHRS, CDR2 YFSETQ. Trimming pared 0 bases from V and 1 base from J, leaving 11 bases between. CDR3 region: CASSLGSLASYNEQFF. The CDR3 DNA sequence: TGCGCCAGCAGCTTGGGCTCGCTAGCTTCCTACAATGAGCAGTTCTTC.

The V and J genes are TRBV6-6 and TRBJ1-2; D remains ambiguous. From germline, CDR1 is MNHNY and CDR2 SVGAGI (reference sequence). The CDR3 is 13 amino acids. The V gene lost 4 bases and the J gene lost 2 bases, with 8 bases spanning the gap. CDR3 residues: CASSWRSNYGYTF. The CDR3 coding sequence is TGTGCCAGCAGTTGGAGATCGAACTATGGCTACACCTTC.

The table lists this clone with a count of one. The chain combines TRBV7-3 with TRBJ1-1; 8 nucleotides line up with TRBD1. The germline CDR1 and CDR2 sequences are SGHTA and FQGTGA. V trimming: 9 bases; J trimming: 1 base; junction bases outside the gene matches: 4. This CDR3 spans 13 amino acids. The CDR3 reads CASGQGANTEAFF. Here the CDR3 DNA reads TGTGCCAGTGGACAGGGAGCGAACACTGAAGCTTTCTTT.

This chain links TRBV5-1 with TRBJ2-6; possibly TRBD1 for D (7 bases). The CDR3 runs 18 residues. Germline-derived CDR1 and CDR2 are SGHRS and YFSETQ. V was clipped by 2 bases and J by 0 bases, with 15 bases between them. The CDR3 region is CASSFAGQLSSGANVLTF. The CDR3 region has the DNA TGCGCCAGCAGCTTCGCGGGACAGCTGAGCTCTGGGGCCAACGTCCTGACTTTC.

This chain links TRBV27 with TRBJ2-3; D remains ambiguous. CDR1 and CDR2 from the germline V gene are MNHEY and SMNVEV (reference sequence). Trimming took off 2 bases at V and 4 bases at J, with 13 bases between the two ends. The CDR3 length is 15 residues. The CDR3 DNA sequence: TGTGCCAGCAGTTTAAGCTCCCCGGTGGCAGATACGCAGTATTTT. It codes for CASSLSSPVADTQYF.

The V call is TRBV2, the J call TRBJ1-1; TRBD1 matches 9 bases. Germline V lookup: CDR1 SNHLY, CDR2 FYNNEI. V lost 6 bases and J lost 1; bases outside the gene matches: 3. This CDR3 has 14 amino acids. CDR3 sequence: CASRTGGRNTEAFF. CDR3 DNA: TGTGCCAGCAGGACAGGGGGGAGGAACACTGAAGCTTTCTTT.

This rearrangement joins TRBV5-1 to TRBJ1-1, with a possible D match to TRBD1 (6 bases). Per germline, CDR1 SGHRS and CDR2 YFSETQ. The CDR3 totals 15 residues. V lost 2 bases to trimming and J lost 0 bases, with 11 bases between them. The CDR3 nucleotides read TGCGCCAGCAGCTTAGGACAGCCCCTGAACACTGAAGCTTTCTTT. Its translation: CASSLGQPLNTEAFF. Full variable domain (outside the CDR3, taken from reference TRBV5-1 and TRBJ1-1): KAGVTQTPRYLIKTRGQQVTLSCSPISGHRSVSWYQQTPGQGLQFLFEYFSETQRNKGNFPGRFSGRQFSNSRSEMNVSTLELGDSALYLCASSLGQPLNTEAFFGQGTRLTVV.